The clone carrying this TCR beta chain is categorized as medium-sized. Its antigen is not identified. Germline lookup yields CDR1 SGHTA and CDR2 FQGNSA. Trimming shortened V by 1 base and J by 7 bases, and 11 bases separated the two germline ends. The CDR3 is made up of 15 amino acids. This table comes from immunoSEQ multiplex PCR, and its TCRdb copy is limited to in-frame clones, with some not included. The repertoire holds roughly 100,000 clones, with roughly nine tenths as singletons. This sample stems from a study of OX40 agonist ivuxolimab in advanced cancers. Study-level results: By week 6 at 0.1 to 3.0 mg/kg, blood CD4+ and CD8+ T cells had expanded clonally. The mean number of expanded clones was higher in CD8+ T cells than in CD4+.

The V gene is TRBV7-2, the J gene TRBJ1-6; D might be TRBD1 (5 bases). This TCR came from an adult with an advanced solid tumor such as melanoma, head and neck, liver or kidney cancer. Source: CD4+ or CD8+ T cells sorted from blood, taken in a trial of the OX40 agonist ivuxolimab. The CDR3 coding sequence is TGTGCCAGCAGCTTAGTCCCGCAGGGCAATTCACCCCTCCACTTT. Protein product: CASSLVPQGNSPLHF.